Listed below are T cell receptor beta chains from one sample, sequenced in a study of T cell responses to AZD1222 COVID-19 vaccine. The data were produced by immunoSEQ multiplex PCR, yet TCRdb's version contains in-frame clones alone and is incomplete. The sample holds 80,000 to 95,000 clones, roughly 88% seen once. The starting material was peripheral blood, obtained on day 0 of MenACWY control vaccination. The receptors here all came from an adult in good health. Each CDR3 is given with its conserved first and last residue. The order of the fields is CDR3 DNA, CDR3 protein, D gene, clone size, V gene, J gene. D genes are given only for firm matches. Not every row has a clone size; where given, it reads once, few, many or a size class.

TGTGCCAGCAGCCAAGGGGGACAGCATCAGCCCCAGCATTTT	CASSQGGQHQPQHF	TRBD1	once	TRBV28	TRBJ1-5
TGTGCCACCAGTGATCCCGCCGGGACAGGGGCATTTAAGCAGTACTTC	CATSDPAGTGAFKQYF	TRBD1	-	TRBV24-1	TRBJ2-7
TGTGCCAGTAGTGCGACGACAGGGAGAGATCAGCCCCAGCATTTT	CASSATTGRDQPQHF	TRBD1	once	TRBV19	TRBJ1-5
TGCGCCAGCAGCCAGAGCGGACTAGCGGGAGAAAACGAGCAGTACTTC	CASSQSGLAGENEQYF	TRBD2	-	TRBV4-3	TRBJ2-7
TGTGCCAGTAGGAAAACCAGGTCGTTGAGCACTGAAGCTTTCTTT	CASRKTRSLSTEAFF	-	once	TRBV19	TRBJ1-1
TGTGCCAGCCGATGGAGGACGGGGCTTAATGAAAAACTGTTTTTT	CASRWRTGLNEKLFF	-	-	TRBV27	TRBJ1-4
TGTGCCAGCAGCTCGCGGACAAGGTACGGCAATGAGCAGTTCTTC	CASSSRTRYGNEQFF	-	-	TRBV7-9	TRBJ2-1
TGTGCCAGCGAGCACGGAGATAACACTGAAGCTTTCTTT	CASEHGDNTEAFF	-	few	TRBV2	TRBJ1-1
TGTGCCTGGAGTGTAGCGAGCGGCCTCACAGATACGCAGTATTTT	CAWSVASGLTDTQYF	-	-	TRBV30	TRBJ2-3
TGTGCCACCAGTGTTTGGACTAGCGGGATTCCCTCCTACAATGAGCAGTTCTTC	CATSVWTSGIPSYNEQFF	TRBD2	-	TRBV24-1	TRBJ2-1
TGTGCCAGCAGCAGGGGGCCCGGGGAGCTGTTTTTT	CASSRGPGELFF	TRBD1	-	TRBV2	TRBJ2-2
TGTGCCAGCAGTGGGGGACAGTACGAGCAGTACTTC	CASSGGQYEQYF	TRBD1	few	TRBV25-1	TRBJ2-7
TGTGCCAGCAGTACTCATGGAGGGACTAGCAATCAGCCCCAGCATTTT	CASSTHGGTSNQPQHF	-	-	TRBV5-5	TRBJ1-5
TGTGCCAGCAGCTTAGGCCTACCCAACTATGGCTACACCTTC	CASSLGLPNYGYTF	-	-	TRBV7-8	TRBJ1-2
TGTGCCAGCAGCTCATCATACGAGCAGTACTTC	CASSSSYEQYF	-	-	TRBV11-2	TRBJ2-7
TGTGCCAGCAGAGAGGGACAGGTTAATTTATGGGCCGGGGAGCTGTTTTTT	CASREGQVNLWAGELFF	TRBD1	few	TRBV28	TRBJ2-2
TGCGCCAGCAGCTCTGGACTAGCTGGGGCCAACGTCCTGACTTTC	CASSSGLAGANVLTF	TRBD2	-	TRBV5-1	TRBJ2-6
TGTGCCAGCAGTTTATCAGGCCAGGGAGGCTCCTACGAGCAGTACTTC	CASSLSGQGGSYEQYF	-	-	TRBV27	TRBJ2-7
TGTGCCAGTAGTATCGACTGGAATCAGCCCCAGCATTTT	CASSIDWNQPQHF	-	-	TRBV19	TRBJ1-5
TGTGCCAGCAGCCCCAATTTAGCGGGAGAACACGAGCAGTACTTC	CASSPNLAGEHEQYF	TRBD2	-	TRBV7-8	TRBJ2-7
TGCGCCAGCAGCCAAGATACTCCAGGTGGGGCCAACGTCCTGACTTTC	CASSQDTPGGANVLTF	-	-	TRBV4-3	TRBJ2-6
TGTGCCAGCAGTTTAGGAACTGGAAACACCATATATTTT	CASSLGTGNTIYF	-	few	TRBV28	TRBJ1-3
TGTGCCAGCAGCTTCTGGGCGAACACCGGGGAGCTGTTTTTT	CASSFWANTGELFF	-	few	TRBV7-9	TRBJ2-2
TGTGCCAGCAGCCAACAATATCAAACTGAAGCTTTCTTT	CASSQQYQTEAFF	-	-	TRBV5-5	TRBJ1-1
TGTGCCAGCAGTTTTCGGGACGGGAATGGCTACACCTTC	CASSFRDGNGYTF	-	-	TRBV27	TRBJ1-2
TGTGCCACCAGTGATTTTAGGAGTGGGGAGGACAATGAGCAGTTCTTC	CATSDFRSGEDNEQFF	-	-	TRBV24-1	TRBJ2-1
TGTGCCAGCAGCCCGAAACAGGGGGGCATATATAGCAATCAGCCCCAGCATTTT	CASSPKQGGIYSNQPQHF	TRBD1	-	TRBV5-5	TRBJ1-5
TGTGCCAGTAGTAGCCGAGGGGAGAACACTGAAGCTTTCTTT	CASSSRGENTEAFF	-	-	TRBV19	TRBJ1-1
TGTGCCATCACCCCCGGGACAGGGGGAACTGAAGCTTTCTTT	CAITPGTGGTEAFF	TRBD1	-	TRBV10-3	TRBJ1-1
TGCGCCAGCAGCTCACTGCCCGGGGTCCGGGGGGACTTC	CASSSLPGVRGDF	TRBD2	-	TRBV5-1	TRBJ2-5
TGTGCCAGTAGGCCAAGTAGGTCCGCCGGGGAGCTGTTTTTT	CASRPSRSAGELFF	-	-	TRBV19	TRBJ2-2
TGTGCCAGCAGCTTGGTCACAGGGGCGGTCCCTGAAGCTTTCTTT	CASSLVTGAVPEAFF	TRBD1	-	TRBV5-4	TRBJ1-1
TGTGCCAGCAGGGGGGTTTATGGGTACGAGCAGTACTTC	CASRGVYGYEQYF	-	-	TRBV6-5	TRBJ2-7
TGTGCCAGTAGATTGGGACAGGGGGCCACAGATACGCAGTATTTT	CASRLGQGATDTQYF	TRBD1	few	TRBV19	TRBJ2-3
TGTGCCAGCAGTCCTGGGGGCAATCAGCCCCAGCATTTT	CASSPGGNQPQHF	-	-	TRBV2	TRBJ1-5
TGTGCCAGTAGTCGGACTAGCGGGGTATACAATGAGCAGTTCTTC	CASSRTSGVYNEQFF	TRBD2	-	TRBV19	TRBJ2-1
TGTGCCAGCAGCCGGCCAAATTCACCCCTCCACTTT	CASSRPNSPLHF	-	-	TRBV4-2	TRBJ1-6
TGTGCCAGCAGCCCAGACCAGGGTCTGGATGAAAAACTGTTTTTT	CASSPDQGLDEKLFF	-	-	TRBV9	TRBJ1-4
TGTGCCAGCAGCTCACCGACAGGCTACGAGCAGTACTTC	CASSSPTGYEQYF	-	-	TRBV11-3	TRBJ2-7
TGTGCCAGCAGTCCAGGGGGCTCAAGGGCCGGGGAGCTGTTTTTT	CASSPGGSRAGELFF	TRBD1	once	TRBV28	TRBJ2-2
TGTGCCAGCAGCTCCTTAAATGAGGCCAAAAACATTCAGTACTTC	CASSSLNEAKNIQYF	-	-	TRBV27	TRBJ2-4
TGTGCCACCAGCAGAGTGCGGGGGGCCCTATATGGCTACACCTTC	CATSRVRGALYGYTF	-	-	TRBV15	TRBJ1-2
TGTGCCAGCAGCTCCGGACATATCCCCACCGGGGAGCTGTTTTTT	CASSSGHIPTGELFF	-	-	TRBV7-9	TRBJ2-2
TGTGCCAGCAACAGGAACACTGAAGCTTTCTTT	CASNRNTEAFF	-	-	TRBV2	TRBJ1-1
TGCGCCAGCAGCCCCGGGACGTTCTATGGCTACACCTTC	CASSPGTFYGYTF	-	-	TRBV5-1	TRBJ1-2
TGTGCCAGCAGTGATGTGTTACTCTCTGGGGCCAACGTCCTGACTTTC	CASSDVLLSGANVLTF	-	-	TRBV6-1	TRBJ2-6
TGTGCCAGCAGCTCACACCCTCAGCCGTCGACCCAGTACTTC	CASSSHPQPSTQYF	-	once	TRBV7-2	TRBJ2-5
TGTGCCAGCAGCACCCGGGACAGGGTGGCTTACTCCCAAGAGACCCAGTACTTC	CASSTRDRVAYSQETQYF	TRBD1	-	TRBV11-2	TRBJ2-5
TGTGCCAGTACCCCGGGACAGGGGGGGTCCTACGAGCAGTACTTC	CASTPGQGGSYEQYF	TRBD1	-	TRBV19	TRBJ2-7
TGTGCCAGCAGCCTGGGGGACGCTGGGGCCAACGTCCTGACTTTC	CASSLGDAGANVLTF	-	-	TRBV7-2	TRBJ2-6
TGTGCCAGCAGCCAAGAACAGGGCCATTCACCCCTCCACTTT	CASSQEQGHSPLHF	-	-	TRBV4-2	TRBJ1-6
TGTGCCACCAGCAGAGACAGGGCCCTCACCGAGCAGTACTTC	CATSRDRALTEQYF	-	-	TRBV15	TRBJ2-7
TGTGCCAGCAGTGTGTACAATGAGCAGTTCTTC	CASSVYNEQFF	-	-	TRBV28	TRBJ2-1
TGTGCCAGCAGCTTGGGACCGCTCGGATCACCCCTCCACTTT	CASSLGPLGSPLHF	-	-	TRBV7-9	TRBJ1-6
TGTGCCAGCAGCCAAATCAGGGGAGGAGGAAACACCATATATTTT	CASSQIRGGGNTIYF	-	-	TRBV3-1/TRBV3-2	TRBJ1-3
TGTGCCAGCAGCTTAGGGGCAGGCTCGAACACTGAAGCTTTCTTT	CASSLGAGSNTEAFF	-	-	TRBV11-2	TRBJ1-1
TGTGCCTGGAGTGCGGGGGCCTACGAGCAGTACTTC	CAWSAGAYEQYF	-	-	TRBV30	TRBJ2-7
TGTGCCAGCAGTTACCCGAGCCGGGGGAGGGCCTCCTACGAGCAGTACTTC	CASSYPSRGRASYEQYF	TRBD2	-	TRBV6-2/TRBV6-3	TRBJ2-7
TGTGCCAGCAGTAAGGACAGGGTCAACGAGCAGTACTTC	CASSKDRVNEQYF	TRBD1	once	TRBV7-9	TRBJ2-7
TGTGCCGGATACGGGGGTAACTCTGGAAACACCATATATTTT	CAGYGGNSGNTIYF	-	-	TRBV6-1	TRBJ1-3